This TCR beta chain was identified in a study of blood T cell repertoires in COVID-19. Germline CDR1 SGHRS, CDR2 YFSETQ. The CDR3 runs 15 residues. The V and J ends lost 3 bases and 6 bases, in that order; junction bases with no gene match: 12. The protocol was immunoSEQ multiplex PCR, while the TCRdb copy is restricted to in-frame clones and leaves out a portion. This table holds under 250,000 clones, approximately 86% found once. The source is a woman aged 55-70 years who had recovered from COVID-19. Material for sequencing was peripheral blood. V gene TRBV5-1 combines with J gene TRBJ2-7; 7 bases fit TRBD2. CDR3 loop: CASSWRAEGGSEQYF. The CDR3 coding sequence is TGCGCCAGCAGCTGGCGGGCAGAAGGCGGGAGCGAGCAGTACTTC. Filled out from reference TRBV5-1 and TRBJ2-7, the complete variable domain reads KAGVTQTPRYLIKTRGQQVTLSCSPISGHRSVSWYQQTPGQGLQFLFEYFSETQRNKGNFPGRFSGRQFSNSRSEMNVSTLELGDSALYLCASSWRAEGGSEQYFGPGTRLTVT.